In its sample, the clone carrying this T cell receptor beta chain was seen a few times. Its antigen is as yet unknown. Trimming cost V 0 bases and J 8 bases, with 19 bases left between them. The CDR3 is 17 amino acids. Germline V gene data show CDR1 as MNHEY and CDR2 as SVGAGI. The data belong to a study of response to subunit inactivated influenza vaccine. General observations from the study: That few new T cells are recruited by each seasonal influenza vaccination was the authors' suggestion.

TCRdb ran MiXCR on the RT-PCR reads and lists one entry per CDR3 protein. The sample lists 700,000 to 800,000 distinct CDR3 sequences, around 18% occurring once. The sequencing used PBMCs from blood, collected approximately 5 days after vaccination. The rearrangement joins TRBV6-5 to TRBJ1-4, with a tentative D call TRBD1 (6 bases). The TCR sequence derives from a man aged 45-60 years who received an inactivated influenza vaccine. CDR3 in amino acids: CASSYSPRTLQGEKLFF. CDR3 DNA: TGTGCCAGCAGTTACTCCCCCCGGACCCTTCAGGGGGAAAAACTGTTTTTT.